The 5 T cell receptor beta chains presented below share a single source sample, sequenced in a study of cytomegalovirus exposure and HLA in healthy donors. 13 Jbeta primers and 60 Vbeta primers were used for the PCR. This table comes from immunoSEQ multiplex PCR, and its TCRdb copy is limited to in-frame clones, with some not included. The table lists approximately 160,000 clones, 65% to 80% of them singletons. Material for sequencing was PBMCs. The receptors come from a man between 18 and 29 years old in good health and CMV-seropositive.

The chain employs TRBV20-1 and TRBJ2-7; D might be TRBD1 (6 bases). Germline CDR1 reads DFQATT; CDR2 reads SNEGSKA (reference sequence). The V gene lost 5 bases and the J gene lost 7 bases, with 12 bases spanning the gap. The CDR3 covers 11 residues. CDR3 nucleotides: TGCAGTGCTTCACAGGGTGAGGAGCAGTACGTC. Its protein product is CSASQGEEQYV.

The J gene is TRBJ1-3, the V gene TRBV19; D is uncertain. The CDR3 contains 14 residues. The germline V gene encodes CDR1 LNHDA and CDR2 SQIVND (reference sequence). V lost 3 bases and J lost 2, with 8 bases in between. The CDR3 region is CASSMRGTGNTIYF. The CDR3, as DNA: TGTGCCAGTAGTATGAGAGGGACTGGAAACACCATATATTTT.

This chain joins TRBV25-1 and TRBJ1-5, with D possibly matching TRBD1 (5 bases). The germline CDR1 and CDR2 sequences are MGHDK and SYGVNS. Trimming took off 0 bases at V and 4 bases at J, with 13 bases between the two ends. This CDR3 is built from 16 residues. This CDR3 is CASSEYPRGGNQPQHF. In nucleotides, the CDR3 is TGTGCCAGCAGTGAATACCCCCGGGGGGGAAATCAGCCCCAGCATTTT. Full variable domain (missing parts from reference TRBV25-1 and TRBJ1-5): EADIYQTPRYLVIGTGKKITLECSQTMGHDKMYWYQQDPGMELHLIHYSYGVNSTEKGDLSSESTVSRIRTEHFPLTLESARPSHTSQYLCASSEYPRGGNQPQHFGDGTRLSIL.

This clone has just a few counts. The CDR3 loop reads CASSPGPRGTGELFF. The CDR3 DNA sequence: TGTGCCAGCAGCCCAGGACCTCGGGGTACCGGGGAGCTGTTTTTT. The chain links TRBV9 to TRBJ2-2, with D tentatively TRBD2 (5 bases). The germline V gene has CDR1 SGDLS and CDR2 YYNGEE. Trimming cost V 4 bases and J 5 bases, with 15 bases left between them. This CDR3 is built from 15 residues.

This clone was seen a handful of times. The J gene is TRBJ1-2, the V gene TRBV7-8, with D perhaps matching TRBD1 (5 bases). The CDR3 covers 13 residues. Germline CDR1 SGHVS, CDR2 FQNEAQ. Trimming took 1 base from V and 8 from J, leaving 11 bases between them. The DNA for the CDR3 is TGTGCCAGCAGCTTAGAACAGGTCGTAGGCTACACCTTC. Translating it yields CASSLEQVVGYTF.